Below are 11 T cell receptor beta chains sequenced from a single sample in a study of T cell repertoires in cytomegalovirus infection. Using its own MiXCR run on the reads, TCRdb lists one record per CDR3 protein. The sample holds some 270,000 distinct CDR3 sequences; over 15% are singletons and the top ten take more than 45%. Sequencing was done on a sample of CD8+ T cells from PBMCs. Receptors were obtained from a human donor in good health (CMV status not recorded). Some clones in this sample may be carry-over from other donors' samples.

Notes on this clonotype: A much larger clonotype is one base distant, so this may be a read error. CDR3 DNA: TGTGCCAGCAGTTTAAGTGGGAATGGGAAGTACTTC. Protein sequence: CASSLSGNGKYF. The J gene is TRBJ2-7, the V gene TRBV12-3 or TRBV12-4; D gene ambiguous. CDR3 size: 12 residues. Trimming took 2 bases from V and 11 from J, leaving 13 bases between them.

This clonotype was counted once. A much bigger clone sits one base away, suggesting this may be a read error. This chain uses TRBV7-8 with TRBJ1-2, with TRBD1 matching over 7 bases. Germline V gene data show CDR1 as SGHVS and CDR2 as FQNEAQ. The CDR3 covers 13 residues. CDR3 DNA: TGTGCCAGCAGCCCAGGGGGGGGGAATGGCTACTCCTTC. Translating gives CASSPGGGNGYSF.

This clonotype was detected many times. The chain joins TRBV7-9 to TRBJ1-1, with 7 positions matching TRBD1. The CDR3 runs to 15 residues. The V segment lost 5 bases and the J segment 0 bases; nucleotides outside the gene matches: 6. In germline, CDR1 is SEHNR, CDR2 FQNEAQ (reference sequence). The CDR3 protein is CASSPTDRVNTEAFF. The CDR3 DNA reads TGTGCCAGCAGCCCTACTGACAGGGTGAACACTGAAGCTTTCTTT. The variable domain in full, with the rest retrieved from reference TRBV7-9 and TRBJ1-1, is DTGVSQNPRHKITKRGQNVTFRCDPISEHNRLYWYRQTLGQGPEFLTYFQNEAQLEKSRLLSDRFSAERPKGSFSTLEIQRTEQGDSAMYLCASSPTDRVNTEAFFGQGTRLTVV.

There are many counts of this clonotype. The rearrangement joins TRBV6-4 to TRBJ2-1; D not certain. This CDR3 is 14 amino acids long. The germline CDR1 and CDR2 sequences are MRHNA and SNTAGT. Deletions cut 2 bases from V and 7 bases from J, with 12 bases between. Written as DNA, the CDR3 is TGTGCCAGCAGTGACGGGCCGGAAACAAATGAGCAGTTCTTC. It encodes CASSDGPETNEQFF.

The table lists this clonotype with a few counts. The chain is built from TRBV7-6 and TRBJ1-5; TRBD1 matches at 10 bases. Trimming removed 5 bases from V and 6 bases from J; junction bases left unmatched: 7. From germline, CDR1 is SGHVS and CDR2 FNYEAQ. The CDR3 is 15 amino acids. This CDR3 is CASSETGGGGQPQHF. The CDR3 nucleotides read TGTGCCAGCAGCGAGACAGGGGGCGGCGGTCAGCCCCAGCATTTT.

This clonotype was seen repeatedly, ten times or more. The chain has TRBV7-9 and TRBJ1-5, with D uncertain. Per the germline V gene, CDR1 is SEHNR and CDR2 is FQNEAQ (reference sequence). Trimming left V 4 bases short and J 3 bases short, with 7 bases between. The CDR3 has 13 amino acids. This CDR3 reads CASSSDYNQPQHF. The CDR3 DNA sequence: TGTGCCAGCAGCTCGGACTACAATCAGCCCCAGCATTTT.

Notes on this clonotype: The junction departs from germline at one end; a sequencing error may be responsible. The chain recombines TRBV6-2 or TRBV6-3 with TRBJ2-4, with 7 nucleotides matching TRBD1. The CDR3 length is 12 residues. The germline CDR1 and CDR2 sequences are MNHEY and SVGEGT. The DNA for the CDR3 is TGTGCCAGCAGTTCCCTCGACAGGGTTCCCGACTTC. It yields the protein CASSSLDRVPDF.

This clonotype was observed at least ten times. An end of the junction does not agree with germline; a read error may underlie this. The V gene is TRBV7-2, the J gene TRBJ2-1; 8 positions agree with TRBD1. CDR1 and CDR2 from the germline V gene are SGHTA and FQGNSA. CDR3 length: 10 amino acids. The CDR3 coding sequence is TGTGCCAGCAGCCCTGGGACAGGAAGCTTC. Translating it yields CASSPGTGSF.

There are a few counts of this clonotype. V and J are TRBV6-5 and TRBJ2-2; 8 nucleotides match TRBD1. Per germline, CDR1 MNHEY and CDR2 SVGAGI. After removal of 6 bases from V and 5 bases from J, the junction contained 8 bases not matched to a gene. The CDR3 loop spans 15 amino acids. The CDR3 nucleotides read TGTGCCAGCAGGATCGGACAGGGCCGGACCGGGGAGCTGTTTTTT. The encoded protein is CASRIGQGRTGELFF.

The chain couples TRBV2 to TRBJ2-5, with 7 bases that match TRBD2. V lost 7 bases to trimming and J lost 3 bases; unmatched junction nucleotides: 11. CDR1 is SNHLY, CDR2 FYNNEI, per germline. This CDR3 contains 15 residues. CDR3 region: CASTYYGGGEETQYF. CDR3 sequence (DNA): TGTGCCAGCACCTACTACGGCGGGGGAGAAGAGACCCAGTACTTC.

This clonotype occurred a few times. The chain joins TRBV25-1 to TRBJ2-1; D unresolved. The CDR3 covers 15 residues. V was cut by 1 base and J by 6 bases, with 13 bases left in between. CDR1 MGHDK and CDR2 SYGVNS come from the germline V gene. The CDR3 DNA reads TGTGCCAGCAGTGAATTTCTGAATGGGGTCAATGAGCAGTTCTTC. It yields the protein CASSEFLNGVNEQFF.